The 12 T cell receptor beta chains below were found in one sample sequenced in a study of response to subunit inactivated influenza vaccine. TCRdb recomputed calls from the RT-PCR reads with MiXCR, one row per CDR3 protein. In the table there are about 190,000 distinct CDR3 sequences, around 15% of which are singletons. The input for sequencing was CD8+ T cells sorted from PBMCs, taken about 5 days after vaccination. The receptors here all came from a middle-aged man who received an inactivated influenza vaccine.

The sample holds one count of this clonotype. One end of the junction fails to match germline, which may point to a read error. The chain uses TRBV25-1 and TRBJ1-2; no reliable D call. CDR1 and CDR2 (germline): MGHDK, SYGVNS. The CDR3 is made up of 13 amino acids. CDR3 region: CAGSDPGGYGYTF. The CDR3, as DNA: TGTGCCGGCAGTGACCCTGGCGGCTATGGCTACACCTTC.

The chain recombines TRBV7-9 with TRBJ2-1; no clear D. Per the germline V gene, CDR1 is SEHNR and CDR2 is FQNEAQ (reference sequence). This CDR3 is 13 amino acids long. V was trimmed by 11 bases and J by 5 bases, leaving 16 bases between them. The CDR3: CAAPGPTDNEQFF. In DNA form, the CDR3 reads TGTGCCGCCCCAGGACCTACCGACAATGAGCAGTTCTTC.

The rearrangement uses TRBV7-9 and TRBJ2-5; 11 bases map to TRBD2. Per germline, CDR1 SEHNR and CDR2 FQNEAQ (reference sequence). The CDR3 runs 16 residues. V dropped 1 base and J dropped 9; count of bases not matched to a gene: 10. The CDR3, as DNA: TGTGCCAGCAGCTTAGGAACTAGCGGGAGAGTCGGGTCCCAGTACTTC. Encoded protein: CASSLGTSGRVGSQYF.

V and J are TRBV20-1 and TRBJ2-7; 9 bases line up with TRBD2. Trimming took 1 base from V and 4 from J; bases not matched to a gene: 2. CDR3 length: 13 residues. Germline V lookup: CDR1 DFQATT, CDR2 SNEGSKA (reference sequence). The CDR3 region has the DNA TGCAGTGCTAGAGGACTAGCGGTTTACGAGCAGTACTTC. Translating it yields CSARGLAVYEQYF.

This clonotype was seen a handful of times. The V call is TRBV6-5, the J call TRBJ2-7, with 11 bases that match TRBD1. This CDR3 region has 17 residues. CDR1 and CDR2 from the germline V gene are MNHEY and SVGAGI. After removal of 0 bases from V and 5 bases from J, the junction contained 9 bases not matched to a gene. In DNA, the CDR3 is TGTGCCAGCAGTTACTCGGATCCGGGACAGGGGGTAAACGAGCAGTACTTC. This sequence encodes CASSYSDPGQGVNEQYF.

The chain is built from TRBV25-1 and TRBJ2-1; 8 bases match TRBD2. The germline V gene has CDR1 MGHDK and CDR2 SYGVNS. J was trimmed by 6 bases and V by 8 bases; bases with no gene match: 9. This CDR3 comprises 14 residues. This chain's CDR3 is CASRRAGGPNEQFF. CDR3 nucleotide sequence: TGTGCCAGCCGCCGGGCGGGAGGACCCAATGAGCAGTTCTTC.

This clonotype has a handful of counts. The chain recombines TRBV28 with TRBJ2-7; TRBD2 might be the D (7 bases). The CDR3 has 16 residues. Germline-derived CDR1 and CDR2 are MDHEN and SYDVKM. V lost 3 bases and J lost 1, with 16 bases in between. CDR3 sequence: CASSLLVGGLSYEQYF. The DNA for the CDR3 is TGTGCCAGCAGTTTGTTGGTCGGGGGGCTTTCCTACGAGCAGTACTTC.

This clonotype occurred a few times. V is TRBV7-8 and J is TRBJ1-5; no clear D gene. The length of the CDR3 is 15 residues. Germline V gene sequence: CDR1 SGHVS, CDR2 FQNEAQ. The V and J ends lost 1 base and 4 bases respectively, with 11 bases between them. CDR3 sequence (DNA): TGTGCCAGCAGCTTAGAGAGGGCCCTTAATCAGCCCCAGCATTTT. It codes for CASSLERALNQPQHF.

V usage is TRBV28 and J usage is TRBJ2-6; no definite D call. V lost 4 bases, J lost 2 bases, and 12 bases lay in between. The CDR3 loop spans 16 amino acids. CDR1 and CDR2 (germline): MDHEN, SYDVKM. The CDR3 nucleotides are TGTGCCAGCAGTTCCGTGTGGGGTGCTGGGGCCAACGTCCTGACTTTC. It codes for CASSSVWGAGANVLTF.

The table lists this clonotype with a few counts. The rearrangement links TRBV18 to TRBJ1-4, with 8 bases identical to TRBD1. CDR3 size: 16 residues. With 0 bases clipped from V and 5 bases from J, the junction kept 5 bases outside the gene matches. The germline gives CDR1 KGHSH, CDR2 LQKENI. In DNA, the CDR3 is TGTGCCAGCTCACCACCGGGACAGGATCGGAATGAAAAACTGTTTTTT. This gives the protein CASSPPGQDRNEKLFF.

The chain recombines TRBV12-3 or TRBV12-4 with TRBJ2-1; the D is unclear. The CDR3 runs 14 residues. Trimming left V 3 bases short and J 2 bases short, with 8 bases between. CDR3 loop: CASSLAAAYNEQFF. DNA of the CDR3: TGTGCCAGCAGTTTGGCGGCGGCCTACAATGAGCAGTTCTTC.

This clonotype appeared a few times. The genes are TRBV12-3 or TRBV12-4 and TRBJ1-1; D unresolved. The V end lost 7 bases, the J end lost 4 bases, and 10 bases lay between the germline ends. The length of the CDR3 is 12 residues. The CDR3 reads CASMAVGTEAFF. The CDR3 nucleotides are TGTGCCAGCATGGCGGTCGGCACTGAAGCTTTCTTT.